Listed below are T cell receptor beta chains from one sample, sequenced in a study of shared T cell receptors in the human thymus. The repertoire was sequenced with immunoSEQ multiplex PCR; TCRdb's copy has only in-frame clones and lacks some. The sample holds 700,000 or so clones; around 85% are singletons and the top ten take 0.008% to 0.011%. The same specimen was also included in a second study, on human thymus T cells.

Sequences were obtained from thymocytes. The origin of the receptors is a girl under three years old with a congenital heart defect. Each CDR3 is given with its conserved first and last residue. A D gene is named only where the DNA matches it firmly. Some rows mark clone size as missing; the rest say once, few, many or name a class of expanded clone.

cdr3_nt: TGCGCCAGCAGCTTGTCCGACGGGAGGGGAAACACCGGGGAGCTGTTTTTT; cdr3_aa: CASSLSDGRGNTGELFF; d_call: TRBD2; clone_size: NA; v_call: TRBV5-1; j_call: TRBJ2-2
cdr3_nt: TGTGCTAGCACCGCATTTGGGTCGGAGGGCCCTCTGGGCAATCAGCCCCAGCATTTT; cdr3_aa: CASTAFGSEGPLGNQPQHF; d_call: NA; clone_size: NA; v_call: TRBV7-7; j_call: TRBJ1-5
cdr3_nt: TGTGCCAGTAGTGAGACAGGGAAAATGTACGAGCAGTACTTC; cdr3_aa: CASSETGKMYEQYF; d_call: TRBD1; clone_size: NA; v_call: TRBV19; j_call: TRBJ2-7
cdr3_nt: TGTGCCAGCAGCTTAGGGGGGGTAGGTGAAGCTTTCTTT; cdr3_aa: CASSLGGVGEAFF; d_call: NA; clone_size: NA; v_call: TRBV11-2; j_call: TRBJ1-1
cdr3_nt: TGTGCCAGCAGGTACGCCAGTAACGAGACCCAGTACTTC; cdr3_aa: CASRYASNETQYF; d_call: NA; clone_size: NA; v_call: TRBV28; j_call: TRBJ2-5
cdr3_nt: TGTGCCAGCAGCTTAGAGGTTGCGGGGCCGACCCTGGATTCACCCCTCCACTTT; cdr3_aa: CASSLEVAGPTLDSPLHF; d_call: NA; clone_size: NA; v_call: TRBV7-2; j_call: TRBJ1-6
cdr3_nt: TGCGCCAGCAGCCACGGACATTTTCAAGAGACCCAGTACTTC; cdr3_aa: CASSHGHFQETQYF; d_call: NA; clone_size: NA; v_call: TRBV4-1; j_call: TRBJ2-5
cdr3_nt: TGTGCCAGCAGCTCCGGGCCCCAGGCGGGCGGCCACACCTTC; cdr3_aa: CASSSGPQAGGHTF; d_call: NA; clone_size: NA; v_call: TRBV5-6; j_call: TRBJ1-2
cdr3_nt: TGCGCCAGCAGCCACCGAGGACAGGGGAAAATCTACGAGCAGTACTTC; cdr3_aa: CASSHRGQGKIYEQYF; d_call: TRBD1; clone_size: NA; v_call: TRBV4-3; j_call: TRBJ2-7
cdr3_nt: TGTGCCAGCAGTGAAGGGATTCAGGGCTCCTATGGCTACACCTTC; cdr3_aa: CASSEGIQGSYGYTF; d_call: NA; clone_size: NA; v_call: TRBV2; j_call: TRBJ1-2
cdr3_nt: TGTGCCAGCAGCTCATTCTTAGAACCGCTTCCGGACAATACTACGCAGTATTTT; cdr3_aa: CASSSFLEPLPDNTTQYF; d_call: NA; clone_size: few; v_call: TRBV7-2; j_call: TRBJ2-3
cdr3_nt: TGTGCGGGGGGGCCAGGTAACGATGTAGATACGCAGTATTTT; cdr3_aa: CAGGPGNDVDTQYF; d_call: NA; clone_size: NA; v_call: TRBV6-6; j_call: TRBJ2-3
cdr3_nt: TGTGCCACCAGCAGAGATGAAGTGGACAGGTTCTCTGGAAACACCATATATTTT; cdr3_aa: CATSRDEVDRFSGNTIYF; d_call: TRBD1; clone_size: NA; v_call: TRBV15; j_call: TRBJ1-3
cdr3_nt: TGTGCCAGCAGTTTTTCGGTTGACAGGGTGACCACTGAAGCTTTCTTT; cdr3_aa: CASSFSVDRVTTEAFF; d_call: TRBD1; clone_size: NA; v_call: TRBV28; j_call: TRBJ1-1
cdr3_nt: TGTGCCACCAGCAGACGAGCGAGTCAGCCCCAGCATTTT; cdr3_aa: CATSRRASQPQHF; d_call: NA; clone_size: NA; v_call: TRBV15; j_call: TRBJ1-5
cdr3_nt: TGCGCCAGCAGCCAATCAGCGGGGGCTGGGGCCAACGTCCTGACTTTC; cdr3_aa: CASSQSAGAGANVLTF; d_call: TRBD2; clone_size: NA; v_call: TRBV4-3; j_call: TRBJ2-6
cdr3_nt: TGTGCCAGCAAGGTGGAGGCGGTTACAAATGAGCAGTTCTTC; cdr3_aa: CASKVEAVTNEQFF; d_call: NA; clone_size: once; v_call: TRBV28; j_call: TRBJ2-1
cdr3_nt: TGTGCCAGCACGGTCTCTGGGGCCAACGTCCTGACTTTC; cdr3_aa: CASTVSGANVLTF; d_call: NA; clone_size: NA; v_call: TRBV7-8; j_call: TRBJ2-6
cdr3_nt: TGTGCCAGCAGTGATGCACAGCCATTAGGAAACACCATATATTTT; cdr3_aa: CASSDAQPLGNTIYF; d_call: NA; clone_size: NA; v_call: TRBV2; j_call: TRBJ1-3
cdr3_nt: TGTGCCAGCAGCCCAGGCAGGCATGCCCCCGGAAACACCATATATTTT; cdr3_aa: CASSPGRHAPGNTIYF; d_call: NA; clone_size: NA; v_call: TRBV13; j_call: TRBJ1-3
cdr3_nt: TGTGCCACCTCGGACTTTGTCACAGATACGCAGTATTTT; cdr3_aa: CATSDFVTDTQYF; d_call: NA; clone_size: NA; v_call: TRBV5-6; j_call: TRBJ2-3
cdr3_nt: TGTGCCAGCAGCAATGTGCGAAACGCGGGGAGGGAGACCCAGTACTTC; cdr3_aa: CASSNVRNAGRETQYF; d_call: NA; clone_size: NA; v_call: TRBV28; j_call: TRBJ2-5
cdr3_nt: TGTGCCAGCCTATACTTATACAGGGGGTTCAACGAGCAGTACTTC; cdr3_aa: CASLYLYRGFNEQYF; d_call: TRBD1; clone_size: few; v_call: TRBV6-1; j_call: TRBJ2-7
cdr3_nt: TGTGCCAGCAGGACGACAGGGTACGTCGGGGGTCGCAATCAGCCCCAGCATTTT; cdr3_aa: CASRTTGYVGGRNQPQHF; d_call: TRBD1; clone_size: NA; v_call: TRBV27; j_call: TRBJ1-5
cdr3_nt: TGCACCAGCAGCCCCACTAGCGGGGGAACCTACGAGCAGTACTTC; cdr3_aa: CTSSPTSGGTYEQYF; d_call: NA; clone_size: NA; v_call: TRBV1; j_call: TRBJ2-7
cdr3_nt: TGCGCCAGCAGCCAACCGGAGGACCTCGGGAGAGAAAAACTGTTTTTT; cdr3_aa: CASSQPEDLGREKLFF; d_call: NA; clone_size: NA; v_call: TRBV4-3; j_call: TRBJ1-4
cdr3_nt: TGTGCCAGCAGGTCAAACACCGGGGAGCTGTTTTTT; cdr3_aa: CASRSNTGELFF; d_call: NA; clone_size: NA; v_call: TRBV28; j_call: TRBJ2-2
cdr3_nt: TGTGCCAGCAGCTTAGTCGGGCCCCAAGAGACAGGGGGCACTAACTATGGCTACACCTTC; cdr3_aa: CASSLVGPQETGGTNYGYTF; d_call: TRBD1; clone_size: NA; v_call: TRBV7-8; j_call: TRBJ1-2
cdr3_nt: TGTGCCAGCAGCTCCTGGGGCAGGGGGAATTCACCCCTCCACTTT; cdr3_aa: CASSSWGRGNSPLHF; d_call: TRBD1; clone_size: NA; v_call: TRBV11-2; j_call: TRBJ1-6
cdr3_nt: TGTGCCAGCAGCTTAGGGCGAGGGAACTCTGGAAACACCATATATTTT; cdr3_aa: CASSLGRGNSGNTIYF; d_call: NA; clone_size: NA; v_call: TRBV5-6; j_call: TRBJ1-3
cdr3_nt: TGTGCCAGCAGCTTTGAAGGGGAAAGGGAGGACACTGAAGCTTTCTTT; cdr3_aa: CASSFEGEREDTEAFF; d_call: NA; clone_size: NA; v_call: TRBV7-9; j_call: TRBJ1-1
cdr3_nt: TGTGCCAGCAGCTTACTAGGACAAGAGACCCAGTACTTC; cdr3_aa: CASSLLGQETQYF; d_call: NA; clone_size: NA; v_call: TRBV7-9; j_call: TRBJ2-5
cdr3_nt: TGCGCCAGCAGCGTACAAGCCCAGGGGGATCCTCCCGTAGCGGGCTACACCTTC; cdr3_aa: CASSVQAQGDPPVAGYTF; d_call: TRBD1; clone_size: once; v_call: TRBV5-1; j_call: TRBJ1-2
cdr3_nt: TGCGCCAGCAGCGCACAGAGCTCCTACGAGCAGTACTTC; cdr3_aa: CASSAQSSYEQYF; d_call: NA; clone_size: NA; v_call: TRBV5-1; j_call: TRBJ2-7
cdr3_nt: TGCGCCAGCAGCCAACCCTCGGACAGGGGCTCAGATACGCAGTATTTT; cdr3_aa: CASSQPSDRGSDTQYF; d_call: TRBD1; clone_size: NA; v_call: TRBV4-3; j_call: TRBJ2-3
cdr3_nt: TGTGCCAGCAGTTGGACAGGGGGCTCTGGAAACACCATATATTTT; cdr3_aa: CASSWTGGSGNTIYF; d_call: TRBD1; clone_size: NA; v_call: TRBV6-1; j_call: TRBJ1-3
cdr3_nt: TGTGCCATCGGCCCACTAGCGGGGGGCCTCTACGAGCAGTACTTC; cdr3_aa: CAIGPLAGGLYEQYF; d_call: TRBD2; clone_size: NA; v_call: TRBV10-3; j_call: TRBJ2-7
cdr3_nt: TGTGCCAGCAGTGAATGGGGACAGGCGATCCAAGAGACCCAGTACTTC; cdr3_aa: CASSEWGQAIQETQYF; d_call: TRBD1; clone_size: NA; v_call: TRBV25-1; j_call: TRBJ2-5
cdr3_nt: TGCGCCAGCAGCTTGGACCGGGACTCCTATAATTCACCCCTCCACTTT; cdr3_aa: CASSLDRDSYNSPLHF; d_call: NA; clone_size: NA; v_call: TRBV5-1; j_call: TRBJ1-6
cdr3_nt: TGTGCCAGCAGTCCGGACAGGGGGGATGGCTACACCTTC; cdr3_aa: CASSPDRGDGYTF; d_call: TRBD1; clone_size: NA; v_call: TRBV6-6; j_call: TRBJ1-2
cdr3_nt: TGTGCCAGCAGTTTATCGGAACGGGGGAGCACAGATACGCAGTATTTT; cdr3_aa: CASSLSERGSTDTQYF; d_call: NA; clone_size: NA; v_call: TRBV27; j_call: TRBJ2-3
cdr3_nt: TGCGCCAGCACCTTGTTGCTAGCGGGGGCAAGGGAGACCCAGTACTTC; cdr3_aa: CASTLLLAGARETQYF; d_call: TRBD2; clone_size: NA; v_call: TRBV5-1; j_call: TRBJ2-5
cdr3_nt: TGTGCCAGCAGTGCCGGACAGGCTTTCCCACCCCTCCACTTT; cdr3_aa: CASSAGQAFPPLHF; d_call: TRBD1; clone_size: NA; v_call: TRBV25-1; j_call: TRBJ1-6
cdr3_nt: TGTGCCATCAGTGCCCGGGACAGGGATTTGGACACCGGGGAGCTGTTTTTT; cdr3_aa: CAISARDRDLDTGELFF; d_call: TRBD1; clone_size: NA; v_call: TRBV10-3; j_call: TRBJ2-2
cdr3_nt: TGTGCCAGCAGTTACTCGAAGCAACTCCCGGGTGGCTACACCTTC; cdr3_aa: CASSYSKQLPGGYTF; d_call: NA; clone_size: once; v_call: TRBV6-5; j_call: TRBJ1-2